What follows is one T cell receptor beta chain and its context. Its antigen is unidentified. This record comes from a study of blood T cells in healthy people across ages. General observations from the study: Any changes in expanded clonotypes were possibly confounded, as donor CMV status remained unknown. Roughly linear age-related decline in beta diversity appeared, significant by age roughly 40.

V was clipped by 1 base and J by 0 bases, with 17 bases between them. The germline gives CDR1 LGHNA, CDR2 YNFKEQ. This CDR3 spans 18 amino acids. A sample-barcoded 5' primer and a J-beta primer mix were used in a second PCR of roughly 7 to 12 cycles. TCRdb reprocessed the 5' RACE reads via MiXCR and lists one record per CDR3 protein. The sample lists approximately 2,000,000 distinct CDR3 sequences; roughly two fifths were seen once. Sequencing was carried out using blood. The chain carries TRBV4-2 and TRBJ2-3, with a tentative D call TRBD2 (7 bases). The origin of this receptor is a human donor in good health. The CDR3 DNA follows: TGTGCCAGCAGCCAAGGCTATCTCGGGGGGCAAAGCACAGATACGCAGTATTTT. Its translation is CASSQGYLGGQSTDTQYF.